This T cell receptor (beta chain) was recorded in a study of technical replicates of blood from a handful of donors. Data came from immunoSEQ multiplex PCR; TCRdb stores just in-frame clones and leaves some out. The sample includes 80,000 to 95,000 clones, approximately 93% seen only once; the top ten take 0.24%. This clone has only one observation. Germline V gene lookup returns CDR1 MDHEN and CDR2 SYDVKM. V dropped 11 bases and J dropped 6; count of bases not matched to a gene: 8. CDR3 size: 12 residues. The TCR was taken from a human donor in good health. V gene TRBV28 combines with J gene TRBJ1-1; TRBD1 aligns across 8 bases. Sequenced material: T cells isolated from PBMCs. The CDR3 protein is CACLGDRSEAFF. CDR3 bases: TGTGCCTGCCTCGGGGACAGGTCTGAAGCTTTCTTT.